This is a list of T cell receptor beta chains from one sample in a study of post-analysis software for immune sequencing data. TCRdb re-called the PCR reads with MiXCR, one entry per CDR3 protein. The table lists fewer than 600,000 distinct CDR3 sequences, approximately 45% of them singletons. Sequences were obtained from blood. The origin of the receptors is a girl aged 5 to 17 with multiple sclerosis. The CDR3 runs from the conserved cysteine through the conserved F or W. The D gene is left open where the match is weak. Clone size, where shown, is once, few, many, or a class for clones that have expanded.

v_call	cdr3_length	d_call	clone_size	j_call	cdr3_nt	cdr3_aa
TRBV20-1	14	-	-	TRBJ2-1	TGCAGTGCTAGAGATCTCGCCCACTACAATGAGCAGTTCTTC	CSARDLAHYNEQFF
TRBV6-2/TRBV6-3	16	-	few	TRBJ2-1	TGTGCCAGCAGTTACTCGGGCAGGCACCGGTACAATGAGCAGTTCTTC	CASSYSGRHRYNEQFF
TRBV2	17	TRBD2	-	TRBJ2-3	TGTGCCAGCAGAGGGGACCGGACTAGCGGGAGCACAGATACGCAGTATTTT	CASRGDRTSGSTDTQYF
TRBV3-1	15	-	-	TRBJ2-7	TGTGCCAGCAGCCGAGACAGGGAGGCGCTCTACGAGCAGTACTTC	CASSRDREALYEQYF
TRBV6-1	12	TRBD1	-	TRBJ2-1	TGTGCCAGCAGTGAAAGCGGACAGGAACAGTTCTTC	CASSESGQEQFF
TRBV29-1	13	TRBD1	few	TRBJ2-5	TGCAGCGCCAGGGGACAGGGGGCGGGTGAGCAGTACTTC	CSARGQGAGEQYF
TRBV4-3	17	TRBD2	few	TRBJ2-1	TGCGCCAGCAGCCATCCTCCGACTAGCGGTCTTTTAGTTGAGCAGTTCTTC	CASSHPPTSGLLVEQFF
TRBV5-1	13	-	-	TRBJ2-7	TGCGCCAGCAGTATTGACCTGAACTACGAGCAGTACTTC	CASSIDLNYEQYF
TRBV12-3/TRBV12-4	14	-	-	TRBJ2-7	TGTGCCAGCAGCCAGATTCTGATGGACTACGAGCAGTACTTC	CASSQILMDYEQYF
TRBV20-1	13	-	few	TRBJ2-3	TGCAGTGCTAGAACCCCTAGCACAGATACGCAGTATTTT	CSARTPSTDTQYF
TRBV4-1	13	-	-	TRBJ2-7	TGCGCCAGCAGCCAAGACAGGGACGACGAGCAGTACTTC	CASSQDRDDEQYF
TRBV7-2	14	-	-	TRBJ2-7	TGTGCCAGCAGCTTAGACAGAGGCGTCTCCGAGCAGTACTTC	CASSLDRGVSEQYF
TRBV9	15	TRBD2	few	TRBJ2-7	TGTGCCAGCAGCCCAAGCGGGAGGGCGTCCTACGAGCAGTACTTC	CASSPSGRASYEQYF
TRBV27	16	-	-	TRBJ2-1	TGTGCCAGCAGTTCCTCCCTCGGGGACTCCTACAATGAGCAGTTCTTC	CASSSSLGDSYNEQFF
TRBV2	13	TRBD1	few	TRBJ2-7	TGTGCCAGCTCCCGGGACAGAAACTACGAGCAGTACTTC	CASSRDRNYEQYF
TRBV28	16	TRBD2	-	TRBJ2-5	TGTGCCAGCAGTTGGTCGGCTAGCGGGAGGATTGAGACCCAGTACTTC	CASSWSASGRIETQYF
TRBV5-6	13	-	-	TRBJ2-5	TGTGCCAGCAGCACCACAGGGATGGAGACCCAGTACTTC	CASSTTGMETQYF
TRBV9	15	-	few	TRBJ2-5	TGTGCCAGCAGCGTAAATCGGCAGGGTGACGAGACCCAGTACTTC	CASSVNRQGDETQYF
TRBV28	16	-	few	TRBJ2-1	TGTGCCAGCAGGAAGTTCTCTAGAGGGTCCTACAATGAGCAGTTCTTC	CASRKFSRGSYNEQFF
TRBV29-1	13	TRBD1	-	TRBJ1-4	TGCAGCGTCCGGGACAGTCGGAATGAAAAACTGTTTTTT	CSVRDSRNEKLFF
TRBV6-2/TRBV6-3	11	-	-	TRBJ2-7	TGTGCCAGCGGGGAACCATACGAGCAGTACTTC	CASGEPYEQYF
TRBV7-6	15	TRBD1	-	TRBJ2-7	TGTGCCAGCAGCCCCCGGGACAGGGCAATCTACGAGCAGTACTTC	CASSPRDRAIYEQYF
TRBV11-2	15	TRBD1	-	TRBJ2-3	TGTGCCAGCAGCTTTCGTGGACAGGCGGGAGATACGCAGTATTTT	CASSFRGQAGDTQYF
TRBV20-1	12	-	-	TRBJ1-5	TGCAGTGCCGCATATAGCAATCAGCCCCAGCATTTT	CSAAYSNQPQHF
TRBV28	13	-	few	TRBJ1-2	TGTGCCAGCCTATTTTCAGGGAGAGGGGGCTACACCTTC	CASLFSGRGGYTF
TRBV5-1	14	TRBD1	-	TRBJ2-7	TGCGCCAGCAGCCCGGACAGGGGGGGCTACGAGCAGTACTTC	CASSPDRGGYEQYF
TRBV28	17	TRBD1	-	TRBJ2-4	TGTGCCAGCAGGGGGACAGGGGGCGACGGGACCAAAAACATTCAGTACTTC	CASRGTGGDGTKNIQYF
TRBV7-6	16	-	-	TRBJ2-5	TGTGCCAGCAGCTTTCTAGGCCAGGTCCTACAAGAGACCCAGTACTTC	CASSFLGQVLQETQYF
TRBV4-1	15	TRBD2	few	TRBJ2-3	TGCGCCAGCAGCCTAGGAAGCGGGAGGGCGGATACGCAGTATTTT	CASSLGSGRADTQYF
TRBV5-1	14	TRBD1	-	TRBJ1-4	TGCGCCAGCAGCCGGGACAGGGGCGATGAAAAACTGTTTTTT	CASSRDRGDEKLFF
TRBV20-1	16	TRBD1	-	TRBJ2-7	TGCAGTGCAACGCCCCTCAGGACAGGGGCCACCTACGAGCAGTACTTC	CSATPLRTGATYEQYF
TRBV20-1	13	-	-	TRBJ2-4	TGCAGTGCTAGCCCAGTGGGCAAAAACATTCAGTACTTC	CSASPVGKNIQYF
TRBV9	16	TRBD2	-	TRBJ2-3	TGTGCCAGCAGCGTAGGATTTGCGGGAGGTAGAGATACGCAGTATTTT	CASSVGFAGGRDTQYF
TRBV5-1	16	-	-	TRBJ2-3	TGCGCCAGCAGCTTGGTCCCCTCGTCGGGCCCAGATACGCAGTATTTT	CASSLVPSSGPDTQYF
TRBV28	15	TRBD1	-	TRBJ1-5	TGTGCCAGCACCATAGGGGGACAGGCGAATCAGCCCCAGCATTTT	CASTIGGQANQPQHF
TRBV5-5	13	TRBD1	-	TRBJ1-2	TGTGCCAGCAGCTCGACAGGGGACTATGGCTACACCTTC	CASSSTGDYGYTF
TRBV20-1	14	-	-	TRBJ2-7	TGCAGTGCTGGCCGGGACGCAACCTACAATGAGCAGTACTTC	CSAGRDATYNEQYF
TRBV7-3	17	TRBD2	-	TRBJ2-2	TGTGCCAGCAGCCTCGTATCTACTAGCGGGGGAACCGGGGAGCTGTTTTTT	CASSLVSTSGGTGELFF
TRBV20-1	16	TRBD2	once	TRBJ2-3	TGCAGTGCTAGTTTACTAGCGGGAGGGGGCACAGATACGCAGTATTTT	CSASLLAGGGTDTQYF
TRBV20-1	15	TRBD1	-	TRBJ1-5	TGCAGTGCTAGGGTCCCGGGACAGCTAATCCAGCCCCAGCATTTT	CSARVPGQLIQPQHF